The sample holds one count of the clone carrying this T cell receptor (beta chain). Antigen: not known. The sample is drawn from a study of cytomegalovirus exposure and HLA in healthy donors. The method was immunoSEQ multiplex PCR; TCRdb's version includes in-frame clones alone and lacks a portion of them. Seen here are about 280,000 clones, roughly 88% observed once, and the top ten hold approximately 0.95%. There are 12 residues in the CDR3. Trimming left V 4 bases short and J 8 bases short, with 11 bases between. Germline V gene sequence: CDR1 GTSNPN, CDR2 SVGIG (reference sequence). Whole-study results and caveats: The tendency of first-cohort TCR clusters to co-occur in the 120 or so validation repertoires emerged from a later analysis.

The source of this sequence is a woman aged 18-29 years in good health and CMV-seronegative. This chain uses TRBV30 with TRBJ1-4; D is uncertain. Sequencing was done on a sample of PBMCs. For the CDR3, the DNA is TGTGCCTGGACTCTGAACAACGAAAAACTGTTTTTT. Amino acid sequence: CAWTLNNEKLFF.